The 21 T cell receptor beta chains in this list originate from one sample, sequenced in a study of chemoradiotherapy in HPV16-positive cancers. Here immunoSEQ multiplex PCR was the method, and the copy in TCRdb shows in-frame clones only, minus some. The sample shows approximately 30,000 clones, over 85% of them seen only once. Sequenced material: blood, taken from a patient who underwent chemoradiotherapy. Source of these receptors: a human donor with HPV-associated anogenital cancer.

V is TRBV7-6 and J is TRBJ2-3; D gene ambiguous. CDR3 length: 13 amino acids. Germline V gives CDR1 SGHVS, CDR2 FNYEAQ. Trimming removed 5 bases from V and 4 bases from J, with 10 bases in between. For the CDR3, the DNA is TGTGCCAGCAGCCCACAGTCGCCAGATACGCAGTATTTT. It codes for CASSPQSPDTQYF.

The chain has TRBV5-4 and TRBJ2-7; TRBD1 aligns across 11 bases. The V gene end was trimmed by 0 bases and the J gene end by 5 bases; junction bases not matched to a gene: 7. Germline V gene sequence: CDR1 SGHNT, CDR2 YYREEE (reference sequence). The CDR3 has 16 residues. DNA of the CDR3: TGTGCCAGCAGCTTGGGATGGGACAGGGGGTTCCACGAGCAGTACTTC. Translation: CASSLGWDRGFHEQYF.

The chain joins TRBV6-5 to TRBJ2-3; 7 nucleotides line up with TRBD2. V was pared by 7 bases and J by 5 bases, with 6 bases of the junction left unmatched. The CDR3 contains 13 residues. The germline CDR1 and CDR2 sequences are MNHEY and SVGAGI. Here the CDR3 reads CASNGLVGDTQYF. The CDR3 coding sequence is TGTGCCAGCAACGGACTAGTAGGAGATACGCAGTATTTT.

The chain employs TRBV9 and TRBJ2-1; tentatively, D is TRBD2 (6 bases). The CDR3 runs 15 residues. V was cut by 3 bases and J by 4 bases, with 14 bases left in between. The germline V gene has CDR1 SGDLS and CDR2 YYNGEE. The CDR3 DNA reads TGTGCCAGCAGCGAAGCACCCCGGGGGTACAATGAGCAGTTCTTC. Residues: CASSEAPRGYNEQFF.

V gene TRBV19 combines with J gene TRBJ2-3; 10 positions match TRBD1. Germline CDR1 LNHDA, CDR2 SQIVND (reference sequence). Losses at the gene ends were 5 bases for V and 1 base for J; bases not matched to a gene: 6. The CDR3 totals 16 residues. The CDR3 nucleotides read TGTGCCAGTAGTCCCCGGGGGACAGGGGGCACAGATACGCAGTATTTT. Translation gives CASSPRGTGGTDTQYF.

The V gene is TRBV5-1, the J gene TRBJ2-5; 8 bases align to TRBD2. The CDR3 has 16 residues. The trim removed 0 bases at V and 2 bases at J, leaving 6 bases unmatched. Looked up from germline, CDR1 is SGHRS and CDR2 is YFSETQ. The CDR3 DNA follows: TGCGCCAGCAGCTTGGCGGGGGGGCGGCTACAAGAGACCCAGTACTTC. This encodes CASSLAGGRLQETQYF.

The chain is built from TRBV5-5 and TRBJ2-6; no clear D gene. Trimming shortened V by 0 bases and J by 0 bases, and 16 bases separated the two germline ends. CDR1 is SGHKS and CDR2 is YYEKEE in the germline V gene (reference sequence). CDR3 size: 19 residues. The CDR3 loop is CASSLDWGTPFSGANVLTF. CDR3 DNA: TGTGCCAGCAGCTTGGATTGGGGAACCCCGTTCTCTGGGGCCAACGTCCTGACTTTC.

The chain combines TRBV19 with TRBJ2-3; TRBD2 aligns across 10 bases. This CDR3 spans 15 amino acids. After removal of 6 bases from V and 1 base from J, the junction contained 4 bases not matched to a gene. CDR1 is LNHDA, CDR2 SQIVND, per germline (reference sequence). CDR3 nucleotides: TGTGCCAGTAGGGATCTAGCGGGAGGCACAGATACGCAGTATTTT. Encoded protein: CASRDLAGGTDTQYF.

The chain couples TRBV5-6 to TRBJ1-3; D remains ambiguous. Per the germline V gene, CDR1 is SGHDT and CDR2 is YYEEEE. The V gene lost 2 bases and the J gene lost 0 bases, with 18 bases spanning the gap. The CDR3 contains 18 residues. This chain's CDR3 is CASSLGSTFMSSGNTIYF. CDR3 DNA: TGTGCCAGCAGCTTAGGGTCCACCTTCATGAGCTCTGGAAACACCATATATTTT.

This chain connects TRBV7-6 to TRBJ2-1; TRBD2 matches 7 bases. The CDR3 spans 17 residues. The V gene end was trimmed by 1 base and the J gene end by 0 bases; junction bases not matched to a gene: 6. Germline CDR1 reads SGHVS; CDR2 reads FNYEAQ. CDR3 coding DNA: TGTGCCAGCAGCTTAGGGACTAGAGGGTTCTCCTACAATGAGCAGTTCTTC. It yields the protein CASSLGTRGFSYNEQFF.

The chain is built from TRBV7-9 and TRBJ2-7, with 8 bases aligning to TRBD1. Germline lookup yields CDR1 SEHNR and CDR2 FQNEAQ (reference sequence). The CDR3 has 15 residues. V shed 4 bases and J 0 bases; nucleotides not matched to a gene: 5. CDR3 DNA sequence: TGTGCCAGCAGCTCGAGGACAGGGACCTCCTACGAGCAGTACTTC. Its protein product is CASSSRTGTSYEQYF.

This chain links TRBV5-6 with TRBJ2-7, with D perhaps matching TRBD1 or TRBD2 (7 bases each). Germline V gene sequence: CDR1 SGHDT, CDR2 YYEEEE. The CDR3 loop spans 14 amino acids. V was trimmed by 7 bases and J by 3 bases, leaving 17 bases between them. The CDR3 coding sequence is TGTGCCAGCGCCCGGGGGGACAGACTCTACGAGCAGTACTTC. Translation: CASARGDRLYEQYF.

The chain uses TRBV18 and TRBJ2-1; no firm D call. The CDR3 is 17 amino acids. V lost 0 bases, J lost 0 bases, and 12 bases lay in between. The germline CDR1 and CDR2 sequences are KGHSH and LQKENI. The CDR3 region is CASSPPMSGSSYNEQFF. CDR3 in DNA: TGTGCCAGCTCACCACCCATGTCGGGTTCCTCCTACAATGAGCAGTTCTTC. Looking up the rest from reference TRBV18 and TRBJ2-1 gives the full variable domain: NAGVMQNPRHLVRRRGQEARLRCSPMKGHSHVYWYRQLPEEGLKFMVYLQKENIIDESGMPKERFSAEFPKEGPSILRIQQVVRGDSAAYFCASSPPMSGSSYNEQFFGPGTRLTVL.

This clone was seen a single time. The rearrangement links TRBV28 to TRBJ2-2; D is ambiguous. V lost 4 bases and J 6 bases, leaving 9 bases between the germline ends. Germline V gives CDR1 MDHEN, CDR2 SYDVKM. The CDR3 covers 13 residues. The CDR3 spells CASSWSPPGELFF. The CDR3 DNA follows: TGTGCCAGCAGTTGGAGTCCCCCCGGGGAGCTGTTTTTT.

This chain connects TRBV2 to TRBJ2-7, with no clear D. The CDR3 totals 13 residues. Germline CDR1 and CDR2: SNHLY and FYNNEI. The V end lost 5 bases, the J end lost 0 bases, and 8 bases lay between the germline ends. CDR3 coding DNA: TGTGCCAGCAGTACAGAGGTCTCCTACGAGCAGTACTTC. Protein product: CASSTEVSYEQYF.

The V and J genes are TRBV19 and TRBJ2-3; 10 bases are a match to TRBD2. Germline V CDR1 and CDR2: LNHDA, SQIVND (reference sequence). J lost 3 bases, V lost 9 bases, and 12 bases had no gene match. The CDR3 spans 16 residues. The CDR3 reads CASRKSPGLATDTQYF. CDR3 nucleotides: TGTGCCAGCCGAAAATCACCGGGACTAGCGACAGATACGCAGTATTTT. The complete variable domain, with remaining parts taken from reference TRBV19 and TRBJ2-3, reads DGGITQSPKYLFRKEGQNVTLSCEQNLNHDAMYWYRQDPGQGLRLIYYSQIVNDFQKGDIAEGYSVSREKKESFPLTVTSAQKNPTAFYLCASRKSPGLATDTQYFGPGTRLTVL.

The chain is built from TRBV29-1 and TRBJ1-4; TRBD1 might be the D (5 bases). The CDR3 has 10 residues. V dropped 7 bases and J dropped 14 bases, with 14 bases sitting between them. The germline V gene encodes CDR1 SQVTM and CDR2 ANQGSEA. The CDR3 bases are TGCAGCGCTGGAGACAGCATCCTGTTTTTT. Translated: CSAGDSILFF.

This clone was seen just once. For the CDR3, the DNA is TGTGCCAGCCTAACCTTCCCGTACGAGCAGTACTTC. Translated, it gives CASLTFPYEQYF. The rearrangement links TRBV28 to TRBJ2-7; D gene uncertain. Germline assignment: CDR1 MDHEN and CDR2 SYDVKM. This CDR3 comprises 12 residues. V was shortened by 8 bases and J by 4 bases, with 12 bases between the two germline ends.

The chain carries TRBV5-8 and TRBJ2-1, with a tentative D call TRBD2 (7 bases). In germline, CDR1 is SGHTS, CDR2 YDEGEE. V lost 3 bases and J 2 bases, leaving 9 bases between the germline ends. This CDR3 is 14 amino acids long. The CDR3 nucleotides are TGTGCCAGCAGCTCCGGGGGGCCCTACAATGAGCAGTTCTTC. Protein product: CASSSGGPYNEQFF.

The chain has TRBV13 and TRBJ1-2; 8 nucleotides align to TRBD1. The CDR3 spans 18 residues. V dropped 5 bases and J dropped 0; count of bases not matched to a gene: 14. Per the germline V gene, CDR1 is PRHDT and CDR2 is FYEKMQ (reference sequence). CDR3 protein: CASSANPGGVLANYGYTF. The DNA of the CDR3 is TGTGCCAGCAGCGCAAACCCAGGGGGCGTCCTTGCTAACTATGGCTACACCTTC.

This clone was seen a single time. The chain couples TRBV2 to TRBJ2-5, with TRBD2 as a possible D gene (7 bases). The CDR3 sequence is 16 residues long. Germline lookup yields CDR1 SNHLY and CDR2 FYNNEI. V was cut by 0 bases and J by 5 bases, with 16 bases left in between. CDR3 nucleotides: TGTGCCAGCAGTGAAGCGCTTCGGGGGGCAGGGGAGACCCAGTACTTC. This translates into CASSEALRGAGETQYF.